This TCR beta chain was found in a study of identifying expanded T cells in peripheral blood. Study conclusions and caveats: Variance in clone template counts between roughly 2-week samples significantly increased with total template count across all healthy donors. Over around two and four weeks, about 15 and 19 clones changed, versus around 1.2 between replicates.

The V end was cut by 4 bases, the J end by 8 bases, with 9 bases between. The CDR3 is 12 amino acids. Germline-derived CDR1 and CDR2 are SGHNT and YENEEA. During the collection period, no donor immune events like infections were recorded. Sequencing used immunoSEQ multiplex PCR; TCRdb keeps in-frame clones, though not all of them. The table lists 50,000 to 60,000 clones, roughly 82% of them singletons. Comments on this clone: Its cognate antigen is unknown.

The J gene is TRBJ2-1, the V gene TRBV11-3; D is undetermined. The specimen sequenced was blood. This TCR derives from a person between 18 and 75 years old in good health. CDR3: CASSSSNDEQFF. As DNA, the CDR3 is TGTGCCAGCAGCTCCTCTAACGATGAGCAGTTCTTC.